The 3 T cell receptor beta chains given below trace back to one sample, sequenced in a study of blood T cell repertoires in COVID-19. TCRdb's table, derived via immunoSEQ multiplex PCR, lists solely in-frame clones and lacks some. This sample carries some 300,000 clones, 85% to 90% of them seen once, and the ten largest clones take 6.3%. Sequenced sample: peripheral blood. The receptors stem from a woman between 50 and 59 years old with COVID-19, enrolled during active disease.

For the CDR3, the DNA is TGTGCCAGCAGTTGGTTGAGAACCTACGAGCAGTACTTC. Amino acids: CASSWLRTYEQYF. J is TRBJ2-7 and V is TRBV6-4; D call uncertain. This CDR3 has 13 amino acids. The V gene lost 5 bases and the J gene lost 2 bases, with 10 bases spanning the gap. Germline V CDR1 and CDR2: MRHNA, SNTAGT.

The chain joins TRBV24-1 to TRBJ2-2, with D perhaps TRBD2 (6 bases). Trimming removed 3 bases at V and 4 bases at J, with 8 bases between. Germline values: CDR1 KGHDR, CDR2 SFDVKD. The CDR3 loop spans 14 amino acids. CDR3 DNA sequence: TGTGCCACCAGTGATGGGACTTCCACCGGGGAGCTGTTTTTT. It translates to CATSDGTSTGELFF.

The rearrangement joins TRBV11-3 to TRBJ2-7; 7 nucleotides match TRBD2. V shed 5 bases and J 2 bases; nucleotides not matched to a gene: 12. The CDR3 length is 16 residues. The germline V gene has CDR1 SGHNT and CDR2 YENEEA. CDR3 sequence: CASSPNFLAATYEQYF. The CDR3 DNA sequence: TGTGCCAGCAGCCCAAACTTCCTAGCGGCGACCTACGAGCAGTACTTC.